This TCR beta chain originates from a study of early T cells in non-severe SARS-CoV-2 infection. A single record per CDR3 protein comes from TCRdb applying MiXCR to the 5' RACE reads. The repertoire holds about 55,000 distinct CDR3 sequences, with over 7% as singletons. Germline V lookup: CDR1 SGHDN, CDR2 FVKESK. V was clipped by 3 bases and J by 1 base; unmatched bases: 16. The CDR3 runs to 20 residues. Many counts were recorded for this clonotype. The clonotype was recovered from an adult who was a healthcare worker with PCR-confirmed SARS-CoV-2 infection or an uninfected control (not recorded which). This chain uses TRBV14 with TRBJ2-3; 10 bases fit TRBD2. Specimen: whole blood. CDR3 residues: CASSQGSGTSAFRRTDTQYF. In DNA, the CDR3 is TGTGCCAGCAGCCAGGGATCCGGGACTAGCGCATTCAGACGCACAGATACGCAGTATTTT.